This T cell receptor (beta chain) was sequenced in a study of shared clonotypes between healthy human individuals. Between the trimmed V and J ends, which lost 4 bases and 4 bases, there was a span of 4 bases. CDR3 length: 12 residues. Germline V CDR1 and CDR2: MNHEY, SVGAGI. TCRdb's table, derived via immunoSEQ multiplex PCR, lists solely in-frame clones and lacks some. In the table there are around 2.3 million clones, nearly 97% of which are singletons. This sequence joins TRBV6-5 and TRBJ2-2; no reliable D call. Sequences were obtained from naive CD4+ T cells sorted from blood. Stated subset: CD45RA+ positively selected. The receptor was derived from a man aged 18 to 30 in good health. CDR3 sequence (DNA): TGTGCCAGCAGTTCTGTCACCGGGGAGCTGTTTTTT. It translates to CASSSVTGELFF.